One sample yielded the 13 T cell receptor beta chains listed below, sequenced in a study of breast tumors, draining lymph nodes, adjacent tissues (dated by TCRdb to about 2016). Libraries came from multiplex PCR. Sequencing relied on an Illumina HiSeq 2000. TCRdb redid the processing of the public reads, applying fastp at Q25 and MiXCR, and retained in-frame beta chains. Every CDR3 protein is listed once, alongside the most common genes and DNA of its rows. Within this sample are approximately 200,000 distinct CDR3 sequences, with approximately 31% of them counted one time only. The top ten constitute over 4% of the sample. Lymph node samples came from the axillary draining lymph nodes of breast cancer patients. Sequenced: axillary lymph node tissue. The source is a female donor with breast cancer. Some clones in this sample may be carry-over from other donors' samples.

The CDR3 here is CASSFDYRGEQYF. In nucleotides, the CDR3 is TGTGCCAGCAGTTTTGACTATCGGGGGGAGCAGTACTTC. The V call is TRBV2, the J call TRBJ2-7, with D tentatively TRBD2 (6 bases). The CDR3 runs 13 residues. Per the germline V gene, CDR1 is SNHLY and CDR2 is FYNNEI. The V and J ends lost 5 bases and 7 bases respectively, with 15 bases between them.

This clonotype was counted at least ten times. The chain has TRBV5-1 and TRBJ1-6, with D possibly matching TRBD1 (6 bases). Germline loops: CDR1 SGHRS, CDR2 YFSETQ. This CDR3 spans 17 amino acids. V lost 0 bases and J lost 7, with 17 bases in between. The CDR3: CASSLAPQGSMNSPLHF. The CDR3 coding sequence is TGCGCCAGCAGCTTGGCCCCCCAGGGGTCGATGAATTCACCCCTCCACTTT.

V and J are TRBV6-1 and TRBJ1-2; TRBD1 matches at 7 bases. Germline CDR1 is MNHNS and CDR2 is SASEGT. V lost 6 bases to trimming and J lost 2 bases; unmatched junction nucleotides: 9. The CDR3 is made up of 15 amino acids. DNA of the CDR3: TGTGCCAGCAGCCGCGGACAGGACTCGAACTATGGCTACACCTTC. Its protein is CASSRGQDSNYGYTF.

This chain links TRBV19 with TRBJ2-6, with unresolved D. The CDR3 contains 17 residues. V shed 4 bases and J shed 0 bases, with 13 bases lying between them. Germline V gene data show CDR1 as LNHDA and CDR2 as SQIVND (reference sequence). Here the CDR3 reads CASSTSGPISGANVLTF. CDR3 sequence (DNA): TGTGCCAGTAGTACATCCGGGCCTATCTCTGGGGCCAACGTCCTGACTTTC.

This chain joins TRBV19 and TRBJ2-2, with D perhaps matching TRBD1 (5 bases). V was trimmed by 10 bases and J by 0 bases, leaving 15 bases between them. The CDR3 length is 15 residues. Germline CDR1 is LNHDA and CDR2 is SQIVND (reference sequence). CDR3 coding DNA: TGTGCCACCAAGGGGCCCCTAACGAACACCGGGGAGCTGTTTTTT. This sequence encodes CATKGPLTNTGELFF.

This clonotype was observed a few times. This may be a read error, as it is one base from a much larger clone. V usage is TRBV5-6 and J usage is TRBJ2-7, with D possibly TRBD1 on 6 matching bases. V lost 0 bases and J lost 7, with 17 bases in between. CDR3 length: 15 amino acids. Germline V gene data show CDR1 as SGHDT and CDR2 as YYEEEE. The CDR3 DNA reads TGTGCCAGCAGCTTGGTGGGGGCACGAAACGGAGAGCAGTACTTC. As protein: CASSLVGARNGEQYF. Drawing the rest from reference TRBV5-6 and TRBJ2-7, the complete variable domain is DAGVTQSPTHLIKTRGQQVTLRCSPKSGHDTVSWYQQALGQGPQFIFQYYEEEERQRGNFPDRFSGHQFPNYSSELNVNALLLGDSALYLCASSLVGARNGEQYFGPGTRLTVT.

The chain links TRBV20-1 to TRBJ1-4; 9 bases are a match to TRBD1. The V gene end was trimmed by 3 bases and the J gene end by 4 bases; junction bases not matched to a gene: 9. Germline loops: CDR1 DFQATT, CDR2 SNEGSKA (reference sequence). The CDR3 totals 16 residues. As DNA, the CDR3 is TGCAGTGCTAGGGCGTTCGGGACAGGGCTTAATGAAAAACTGTTTTTT. It encodes CSARAFGTGLNEKLFF.

Comments on this clonotype: The junction departs from germline at one end; a sequencing error may be responsible. V gene TRBV10-3 combines with J gene TRBJ2-1; D is perhaps TRBD2 (6 bases). The CDR3 consists of 16 residues. Germline values: CDR1 ENHRY, CDR2 SYGVKD. CDR3 in DNA: TGTGCCAGCAGTGTGCCCGACCCCACCCTAGCGTCGGAGCAGTTCTTC. Translating it yields CASSVPDPTLASEQFF.

This chain joins TRBV6-5 and TRBJ1-2, with D possibly being TRBD1 (5 bases). The CDR3 is made up of 17 amino acids. In germline, CDR1 is MNHEY, CDR2 SVGAGI. Trimming left V 4 bases short and J 3 bases short, with 21 bases between. CDR3 nucleotide sequence: TGTGCCAGCAGTTTCTGGGACTTATACGAGCAGTACTATGGCTACACCTTC. This codes for CASSFWDLYEQYYGYTF.

This chain uses TRBV28 with TRBJ2-1; TRBD2 is a possible D gene (6 bases). V was cut by 2 bases and J by 3 bases, with 11 bases left in between. The germline CDR1 and CDR2 sequences are MDHEN and SYDVKM. CDR3 length: 15 amino acids. CDR3 sequence: CASSLRGGGYNEQFF. The CDR3 nucleotides read TGTGCCAGCAGTTTAAGGGGAGGCGGCTACAATGAGCAGTTCTTC.

This clonotype was seen repeatedly, ten times or more. The chain links TRBV20-1 to TRBJ2-1; 7 bases map to TRBD2. CDR1 is DFQATT, CDR2 SNEGSKA, per germline (reference sequence). Trimming cost V 3 bases and J 2 bases; bases outside gene matches: 13. The CDR3 runs 17 residues. CDR3: CSASSPSGTNTYNEQFF. CDR3 sequence (DNA): TGCAGTGCTAGTAGTCCATCCGGGACTAATACCTACAATGAGCAGTTCTTC.

A few counts support this clonotype. A read error may be the cause here, since a much bigger clone is one base away. This CDR3 is CSARRGTGQTYGYTF. CDR3 nucleotides: TGCAGTGCTAGAAGAGGAACAGGGCAGACCTATGGCTACACCTTC. The V gene is TRBV20-1, the J gene TRBJ1-2, with D possibly matching TRBD1 (6 bases). The V gene's germline CDR1 is DFQATT and CDR2 SNEGSKA (reference sequence). The CDR3 runs to 15 residues. Trimming shortened V by 2 bases and J by 4 bases, and 17 bases separated the two germline ends.

This clonotype has a count of ten or more. The chain has TRBV2 and TRBJ2-3, with unresolved D. The CDR3 has 10 amino acids. V was shortened by 7 bases and J by 4 bases, with 3 bases between the two germline ends. Germline values: CDR1 SNHLY, CDR2 FYNNEI. As DNA, the CDR3 is TGTGCCAGCACGTCAGATACGCAGTATTTT. It encodes CASTSDTQYF.